These 12 T cell receptor beta chains were all obtained from the same sample, sequenced in a study of blood T cell repertoires in COVID-19. Measured with immunoSEQ multiplex PCR; TCRdb has only the in-frame clones, and not every one. The profile shows 200,000 to 250,000 clones, 70% to 90% of them singletons. Sequencing input: peripheral blood. These TCRs come from a man aged 35-49 years with acute or convalescent COVID-19.

This clone was picked up one time. The V and J genes are TRBV7-2 and TRBJ1-2, with 7 bases that match TRBD1. Losses at the gene ends were 1 base for V and 8 bases for J; bases not matched to a gene: 4. Germline-derived CDR1 and CDR2 are SGHTA and FQGNSA. This CDR3 contains 13 residues. The CDR3 protein is CASSLEQGRGYTF. In nucleotides, the CDR3 is TGTGCCAGCAGCTTAGAACAGGGGCGAGGCTACACCTTC.

This rearrangement joins TRBV5-1 to TRBJ1-2, with 8 positions matching TRBD1. The CDR3 runs to 13 residues. The V gene's germline CDR1 is SGHRS and CDR2 YFSETQ. Trimming at V came to 4 bases and at J to 4 bases, leaving 3 bases not matched to a gene. CDR3 bases: TGCGCCAGCAGCCCGGACAGGGCCTATGGCTACACCTTC. Amino acids: CASSPDRAYGYTF.

The chain carries TRBV6-5 and TRBJ2-3; no clear D gene. The germline gives CDR1 MNHEY, CDR2 SVGAGI. With 6 bases removed from V and 6 bases from J, the gap between germline ends came to 10 bases. The CDR3 is made up of 12 amino acids. The DNA for the CDR3 is TGTGCCAGCAGCAAAATGTTTGATACGCAGTATTTT. Amino acids: CASSKMFDTQYF.

V usage is TRBV5-4 and J usage is TRBJ1-6; D is perhaps TRBD1 (6 bases). V was shortened by 4 bases and J by 7 bases, with 18 bases between the two germline ends. The CDR3 is 16 residues long. Looked up from germline, CDR1 is SGHNT and CDR2 is YYREEE (reference sequence). The CDR3 reads CASSRLARGRNSPLHF. The CDR3 DNA is TGTGCCAGCAGCCGCCTTGCCAGGGGCAGGAATTCACCCCTCCACTTT.

The rearrangement links TRBV2 to TRBJ1-5; 9 nucleotides line up with TRBD1. CDR3 length: 15 residues. Germline CDR1 is SNHLY and CDR2 is FYNNEI. Trimming at V came to 6 bases and at J to 5 bases, leaving 8 bases not matched to a gene. This CDR3 is CASRRPGQGDQPQHF. As DNA, the CDR3 is TGTGCCAGCAGACGACCGGGACAGGGAGATCAGCCCCAGCATTTT.

This chain links TRBV27 with TRBJ2-2, with D unclear. Trimming pared 2 bases from V and 1 base from J, leaving 5 bases between. CDR1 and CDR2 (germline): MNHEY, SMNVEV (reference sequence). The length of the CDR3 is 14 residues. The CDR3 here is CASSLTLNTGELFF. The CDR3 DNA follows: TGTGCCAGCAGTTTAACTCTGAACACCGGGGAGCTGTTTTTT.

This rearrangement joins TRBV6-6 to TRBJ1-1; D remains unclear. Trimming stripped 2 bases from V and 6 bases from J, with 10 bases between. Per the germline V gene, CDR1 is MNHNY and CDR2 is SVGAGI (reference sequence). This CDR3 has 13 residues. The CDR3 nucleotides are TGTGCCAGCAGTTACGAGTACAGCCCTGAAGCTTTCTTT. This sequence encodes CASSYEYSPEAFF.

This chain connects TRBV6-4 to TRBJ2-2; D not certain. The CDR3 has 13 residues. Germline V gene lookup returns CDR1 MRHNA and CDR2 SNTAGT. Trimming took off 4 bases at V and 2 bases at J, with 5 bases between the two ends. The CDR3 bases are TGTGCCAGCAGTGGCCTAAACACCGGGGAGCTGTTTTTT. Amino acid sequence: CASSGLNTGELFF.

The V and J genes are TRBV2 and TRBJ1-1; weak D call: TRBD1 (5 bases). V lost 7 bases and J lost 10, with 16 bases in between. This CDR3 has 12 residues. Germline CDR1 SNHLY, CDR2 FYNNEI. CDR3 in DNA: TGTGCCAGCATACCACTGACAGCCCCAGCTTTCTTT. Translation gives CASIPLTAPAFF.

The chain joins TRBV5-6 to TRBJ2-3; 8 nucleotides agree with TRBD2. The CDR3 contains 16 residues. Germline CDR1 reads SGHDT; CDR2 reads YYEEEE. V lost 4 bases, J lost 4 bases, and 11 bases stayed unmatched. In nucleotides, the CDR3 is TGTGCCAGCAGCGCCGATCCGTCAGCGGGGGCAGATACGCAGTATTTT. Translating gives CASSADPSAGADTQYF.

This clone showed up just once. The CDR3 protein is CASSLRRGTSEAFF. The CDR3 nucleotides are TGTGCCAGCAGTTTACGGAGGGGTACGAGTGAAGCTTTCTTT. The rearrangement joins TRBV28 to TRBJ1-1; D possibly corresponds to TRBD1 (5 bases). CDR3 length: 14 amino acids. Trimming cost V 2 bases and J 7 bases, with 14 bases left between them. Germline V gene data show CDR1 as MDHEN and CDR2 as SYDVKM.

The chain recombines TRBV9 with TRBJ2-1, with 8 positions matching TRBD2. V lost 4 bases, J lost 3 bases, and 9 bases stayed unmatched. This CDR3 comprises 16 residues. Per germline, CDR1 SGDLS and CDR2 YYNGEE. DNA for the CDR3: TGTGCCAGCAGCCCTGGGCTAGCGGGTAACTACAATGAGCAGTTCTTC. Translation: CASSPGLAGNYNEQFF.